Following are 10 T cell receptor beta chains from one sample sequenced in a study of vaccination effects on CD4 cells after COVID-19. Within the ViraFEST assay, antigen-specific CD4+ T cells underwent expansion with viral peptide pools prior to sequencing. Researchers isolated CD4+ T cells once approximately ten days of culture had elapsed. Documented for the person is a PCR-confirmed SARS-CoV-2 infection occurring between March and December 2020. These receptors' antigens are unknown. Clones were sequenced by immunoSEQ multiplex PCR, and TCRdb holds only the in-frame ones, with some missing. The sample records about 70,000 clones, under 85% being singletons. The starting material was CD4+ T cells from PBMCs cultured with HIV peptides, obtained before COVID-19 vaccination. The sample's subset: HIV-1 Nef peptide pool negative control/reference culture. The receptors come from a human donor who had a prior SARS-CoV-2 infection.

V is TRBV5-4 and J is TRBJ1-1; perhaps TRBD1 as D (5 bases). V lost 0 bases to trimming and J lost 5 bases, with 11 bases between them. Germline CDR1 SGHNT, CDR2 YYREEE (reference sequence). The CDR3 is 14 residues long. CDR3 DNA: TGTGCCAGCAGCTTGGGGCAGGGTGAGACTGAAGCTTTCTTT. This sequence encodes CASSLGQGETEAFF.

The chain has TRBV24-1 and TRBJ2-5, with 10 bases fitting TRBD1. V trimming: 3 bases; J trimming: 5 bases; junction bases outside the gene matches: 5. Looked up from germline, CDR1 is KGHDR and CDR2 is SFDVKD. The CDR3 is 15 residues long. In DNA, the CDR3 is TGTGCCACCAGTGATGACAGGGGGCACGGGGAGACCCAGTACTTC. It is translated as CATSDDRGHGETQYF.

The rearrangement links TRBV21-1 to TRBJ2-7; whether TRBD1, the table's D call, matches the DNA was not checked. TRBV21-1 is annotated as a pseudogene. The CDR3 length is 15 residues. The CDR3 DNA is TGTGCCAGCAGCAGCCGGGACAGGGCCCCCTACGAGCAGTACTTC. Its translation: CASSSRDRAPYEQYF.

The chain has TRBV19 and TRBJ1-2, with D perhaps TRBD1 (6 bases). The CDR3 contains 14 residues. Germline V lookup: CDR1 LNHDA, CDR2 SQIVND (reference sequence). V gave up 2 bases and J gave up 5 bases, with 12 bases separating them. The CDR3 here is CASSITGSLYGYTF. DNA for the CDR3: TGTGCCAGTAGTATAACAGGGAGCCTATATGGCTACACCTTC.

This chain joins TRBV7-2 and TRBJ2-7; 13 nucleotides line up with TRBD2. The CDR3 consists of 16 residues. The trim removed 5 bases at V and 2 bases at J, leaving 6 bases unmatched. Germline assignment: CDR1 SGHTA and CDR2 FQGNSA. In DNA, the CDR3 is TGTGCCAGCAGCCGGACTAGCGGGAGAGTTCCCTACGAGCAGTACTTC. This translates into CASSRTSGRVPYEQYF.

This rearrangement joins TRBV19 to TRBJ1-1; D not resolved. Germline values: CDR1 LNHDA, CDR2 SQIVND (reference sequence). Trimming pared 4 bases from V and 2 bases from J, leaving 23 bases between. The CDR3 length is 18 residues. CDR3 residues: CASSKIGAGYEGNTEAFF. CDR3 DNA: TGTGCCAGTAGTAAGATAGGTGCGGGGTATGAAGGAAACACTGAAGCTTTCTTT.

The V and J genes are TRBV5-4 and TRBJ2-1, with D unresolved. The CDR3 has 15 residues. The V gene's germline CDR1 is SGHNT and CDR2 YYREEE (reference sequence). V lost 2 bases and J lost 0, with 9 bases in between. CDR3 nucleotides: TGTGCCAGCAGCTTTAACGCGGACTCCTACAATGAGCAGTTCTTC. It is translated as CASSFNADSYNEQFF.

The chain carries TRBV25-1 and TRBJ1-3, with D perhaps matching TRBD1 (5 bases). From germline, CDR1 is MGHDK and CDR2 SYGVNS. Deletions cut 11 bases from V and 0 bases from J, with 23 bases between. CDR3 length: 17 residues. CDR3 region: CAPILYAGLNSGNTIYF. In DNA form, the CDR3 reads TGTGCCCCCATTTTGTACGCGGGACTAAACTCTGGAAACACCATATATTTT.

This clone has more than one count but fewer than ten. The chain uses TRBV10-3 and TRBJ1-6; weak D call: TRBD1 (6 bases). Germline loops: CDR1 ENHRY, CDR2 SYGVKD. This CDR3 is built from 13 residues. Between the trimmed V and J ends, which lost 11 bases and 9 bases, there was a span of 17 bases. For the CDR3, the DNA is TGTGCCTTCTTATGGACAGCCACTTCACCCCTCCACTTT. Translating it yields CAFLWTATSPLHF.

The chain carries TRBV11-2 and TRBJ2-5; 8 bases map to TRBD1. CDR1 is SGHAT, CDR2 FQNNGV, per germline. The V gene end was trimmed by 4 bases and the J gene end by 4 bases; junction bases not matched to a gene: 8. This CDR3 region has 15 residues. CDR3 nucleotide sequence: TGTGCCAGCAGCTACCGGGACAGGTATCCAGAGACCCAGTACTTC. As protein: CASSYRDRYPETQYF.